The following is a T cell receptor (beta chain) sequence with its context. What it binds is not known. These data belong to a study of CD8+ T cells in alopecia areata. Once RNA had been extracted, it was reverse transcribed into cDNA to act as the sequencing template. The repertoire was sequenced with immunoSEQ multiplex PCR; TCRdb's copy has only in-frame clones and lacks some. The sample holds fewer than 200,000 clones, about 63% seen once. The study's findings and limits: Among the cells sequenced in scalp samples are also the resident alphabeta T cells of normal skin.

The V end lost 4 bases, the J end lost 2 bases, and 8 bases lay between the germline ends. The CDR3 has 12 amino acids. Germline V gene sequence: CDR1 SQVTM, CDR2 ANQGSEA. The chain has TRBV29-1 and TRBJ2-5; a possible D gene is TRBD2 (5 bases). This TCR came from a human donor with alopecia areata. The sequences come from CD4+ T cells sorted from blood, collected at week 0. CDR3 DNA sequence: TGCAGCGTTGCTCCGGGGCAAGAGACCCAGTACTTC. It codes for CSVAPGQETQYF.